This TCR beta chain is from a study of PD-1 blockade in classical Hodgkin lymphoma (dated by TCRdb to the early 2020s). Regarding the complete study: Nivolumab dosing was 3 mg/kg intravenously every 2 weeks, continuing until either disease progression or unacceptable toxicity. The study used TCR beta sequencing and CyTOF to define a peripheral blood immune signature of response to PD-1 blockade in classical Hodgkin lymphoma.

The Qiagen DNeasy kit was used to extract genomic DNA from unsorted PBMCs and from the negatively selected CD4+ and CD8+ fractions. TCR beta CDR3 regions were amplified by immunoSEQ multiplex PCR using primers annealing to V and J segments. A synthetic immune receptor repertoire was used to minimize amplification bias, and any residual bias was removed computationally once sequencing was done. The study's own analysis went as follows. Repertoire diversity was quantified as the Shannon entropy index using custom Python scripts. The unsorted, CD4+ and CD8+ repertoires were each analyzed separately, with the exception of combined analyses, where CD4+ and CD8+ sequences were merged in silico. Clonal expansion was defined as a frequency increase of at least 2-fold after treatment compared with C1D1, and clones undetected at baseline were assigned a pseudocount of 0.5. Clones with 0 or 1 copy at C1D1 were defined as singleton clones, while clones with 2 or more copies were defined as non-singleton clones. Clones expanded in unsorted samples were labelled as CD4+, CD8+ or unknown by matching protein sequences in sorted samples from the same patient. Wilcoxon tests on paired samples were used to test changes in diversity from C1D1 to C4D1. Held by TCRdb, this immuneACCESS table contains in-frame sequences only and omits some clones. Under half of the omission traces to an unresolved V gene where checked; the cause of the rest is unknown. The D gene and trimming were derived from the DNA, and the V and J assignments and clone size from that table. In all, the sample holds around 45,000 clones, and under 75% of those were seen once. 3% to 3.5% of the sample is in the top ten clones.

Overall results and qualifications from the work: Only a single clinical trial cohort was studied, and what caused the repertoire differences, possibly disease activity or prior therapy, remained undefined. Diversity was lower in patients who began nivolumab less than 1 year after ASCT, so these patients were left out of later analyses to avoid confounding by immune reconstitution. Among trial patients, those achieving complete response had baseline diversity similar to that of newly diagnosed patients, while diversity was significantly lower in partial responders and progressors. Newly diagnosed patients were reported to have lower baseline TCR diversity than healthy donors, and relapsed/refractory patients were reported to have lower baseline TCR diversity still. CD4+ but not CD8+ TCR diversity rose significantly by C4D1 (p=0.0027 vs p=0.16), most apparent in complete responders (p=0.02).

What this sample's time point label stands for: cycle 1 day 1 (C1D1), immediately before nivolumab initiation. Every trial patient had relapsed following autologous stem cell transplantation, and prior brentuximab vedotin exposure was what differed among cohorts A, B and C. A total of 50 to 70 patients with relapsed/refractory classical Hodgkin lymphoma made up the trial cohort, and each patient's best overall response was complete response, partial response or progressive disease. Single-agent nivolumab was administered to trial patients in the multi-cohort phase II CheckMate 205 trial. An independent review committee assessed best overall response by applying the 2007 International Working Group response criteria. PBMCs from the trial were collected at three points: immediately before nivolumab initiation (C1D1), and during therapy at cycle 2 day 1 and cycle 4 day 1. Peripheral blood was collected in 8 mL Vacutainer Cell Preparation Tubes, from which PBMCs were isolated by centrifugation and then cryopreserved.

Details on this clone: The antigen it recognizes is unknown. No much larger clone exists at a distance of one base, and base qualities are not known.

CDR1 and CDR2 were assigned from the germline V gene (reference sequence) as LNHDA and SQIVND. The CDR3 spans 13 residues, from the cysteine through the phenylalanine. Just CDR3 DNA is preserved here, 39 bases in frame from base 1. Between the V and J ends, shortened by 2 bases and 5 bases respectively, the junction contains 10 bases. The origin of this receptor is a human donor with classical Hodgkin lymphoma. The specimen was peripheral blood mononuclear cells (PBMCs), collected at baseline. Here the chain combines TRBV19 and TRBJ2-7; too little of a D gene remains to name it. The CDR3 is CASSIWLSNEQYF. Read as DNA, the sequence is TGTGCCAGTAGTATATGGTTGAGCAACGAGCAGTACTTC. Reference TRBV19 and TRBJ2-7 proteins supply the regions before and after the CDR3; the full variable domain is: DGGITQSPKYLFRKEGQNVTLSCEQNLNHDAMYWYRQDPGQGLRLIYYSQIVNDFQKGDIAEGYSVSREKKESFPLTVTSAQKNPTAFYLCASSIWLSNEQYFGPGTRLTVT.